This passage covers 22 T cell receptor beta chains from one sample sequenced in a study of OX40 agonist ivuxolimab in advanced cancers. TCRdb keeps only in-frame clones here, not all; method: immunoSEQ multiplex PCR. The sample shows 90,000 to 120,000 clones, about nine tenths of them seen only once. The sample here was CD4+ or CD8+ T cells sorted from blood, taken in a trial of the OX40 agonist ivuxolimab. All receptors come from an adult with an advanced solid tumor such as melanoma, head and neck, liver or kidney cancer.

CDR3 region: CASSLTSGAYNEQFF. The CDR3 bases are TGTGCCAGCAGCTTGACTAGCGGGGCCTACAATGAGCAGTTCTTC. The chain has TRBV7-9 and TRBJ2-1; 11 nucleotides align to TRBD2. Germline CDR1 is SEHNR and CDR2 is FQNEAQ (reference sequence). V gave up 3 bases and J gave up 2 bases; unmatched junction bases: 0. The CDR3 runs 15 residues.

The chain has TRBV7-2 and TRBJ2-5; the D is unclear. Germline-derived CDR1 and CDR2 are SGHTA and FQGNSA. This CDR3 region has 15 residues. V dropped 6 bases and J dropped 1 base, with 15 bases sitting between them. The CDR3, as DNA: TGTGCCAGCAGACAAGGGCGGATGACCCAAGAGACCCAGTACTTC. The encoded protein is CASRQGRMTQETQYF.

This chain joins TRBV18 and TRBJ2-2; 8 bases map to TRBD1. The CDR3 has 16 residues. Trimming at V came to 3 bases and at J to 4 bases, leaving 7 bases not matched to a gene. Per the germline V gene, CDR1 is KGHSH and CDR2 is LQKENI. Written as DNA, the CDR3 is TGTGCCAGCTCACCGGCCCGACAGGGGAGCACCGGGGAGCTGTTTTTT. Translated: CASSPARQGSTGELFF.

The chain employs TRBV5-1 and TRBJ2-5, with 9 nucleotides matching TRBD1. The ends lost 1 base at V and 1 base at J; junction bases unmatched: 5. CDR3 length: 16 residues. Germline V lookup: CDR1 SGHRS, CDR2 YFSETQ. DNA of the CDR3: TGCGCCAGCAGCTTGCCCACAGGGGGCGGCCAAGAGACCCAGTACTTC. Protein product: CASSLPTGGGQETQYF.

The chain carries TRBV5-1 and TRBJ2-5; the match to TRBD2 covers 12 bases. The CDR3 runs to 16 residues. Germline V gene sequence: CDR1 SGHRS, CDR2 YFSETQ. Unmatched junction bases numbered 6, after V lost 1 base and J lost 5 bases. The CDR3: CASSLITSGRRETQYF. For the CDR3, the DNA is TGCGCCAGCAGCTTGATTACTAGCGGGAGGAGGGAGACCCAGTACTTC.

This clone was observed many times. V usage is TRBV5-5 and J usage is TRBJ1-5; D is unresolved. V lost 4 bases to trimming and J lost 0 bases, with 5 bases between them. CDR3 length equals 13 residues. Looked up from germline, CDR1 is SGHKS and CDR2 is YYEKEE (reference sequence). DNA for the CDR3: TGTGCCAGCAGCACGGATAGCAATCAGCCCCAGCATTTT. This sequence encodes CASSTDSNQPQHF.

This chain joins TRBV19 and TRBJ1-1, with D perhaps matching TRBD1 (5 bases). The CDR3 runs 14 residues. Deletions cut 5 bases from V and 0 bases from J, with 10 bases between. Looked up from germline, CDR1 is LNHDA and CDR2 is SQIVND (reference sequence). CDR3 DNA sequence: TGTGCCAGTAGTCGACAGACATTGAACACTGAAGCTTTCTTT. It translates to CASSRQTLNTEAFF.

The J gene is TRBJ1-4, the V gene TRBV7-2; no definite D call. CDR3 length: 12 amino acids. Per germline, CDR1 SGHTA and CDR2 FQGNSA. Trimming took off 8 bases at V and 5 bases at J, with 9 bases between the two ends. The CDR3 protein is CASGVLNEKLFF. DNA for the CDR3: TGTGCCAGCGGGGTCCTGAATGAAAAACTGTTTTTT.

This clone is labeled medium-sized. The J gene is TRBJ2-7, the V gene TRBV18; TRBD2 matches 15 bases. Germline V CDR1 and CDR2: KGHSH, LQKENI. CDR3 size: 18 residues. V gave up 2 bases and J gave up 6 bases; unmatched junction bases: 11. CDR3 sequence reads: CASSPGTSGRRPLSEQYF. In nucleotides, the CDR3 is TGTGCCAGCTCACCAGGGACTAGCGGGAGGCGCCCACTATCCGAGCAGTACTTC. Filled out from reference TRBV18 and TRBJ2-7, the complete variable domain reads NAGVMQNPRHLVRRRGQEARLRCSPMKGHSHVYWYRQLPEEGLKFMVYLQKENIIDESGMPKERFSAEFPKEGPSILRIQQVVRGDSAAYFCASSPGTSGRRPLSEQYFGPGTRLTVT.

The chain uses TRBV7-8 and TRBJ2-5, with D possibly being TRBD2 (5 bases). With 3 bases removed from V and 5 bases from J, the gap between germline ends came to 10 bases. There are 13 residues in the CDR3. CDR1 SGHVS and CDR2 FQNEAQ come from the germline V gene. CDR3 residues: CASSFGVMETQYF. The CDR3 DNA follows: TGTGCCAGCAGCTTCGGGGTTATGGAGACCCAGTACTTC.

The J gene is TRBJ2-1, the V gene TRBV4-1; 10 bases line up with TRBD2. The CDR3 loop spans 17 amino acids. Per the germline V gene, CDR1 is MGHRA and CDR2 is YSYEKL. V shed 0 bases and J 5 bases; nucleotides not matched to a gene: 7. The CDR3 region is CASSQDGAGLADNEQFF. The DNA of the CDR3 is TGCGCCAGCAGCCAAGATGGGGCTGGACTAGCGGACAATGAGCAGTTCTTC.

The chain couples TRBV5-1 to TRBJ2-7; TRBD2 agrees at 12 bases. The CDR3 runs to 15 residues. With 3 bases clipped from V and 3 bases from J, the junction kept 4 bases outside the gene matches. Germline CDR1 reads SGHRS; CDR2 reads YFSETQ. The CDR3 loop reads CASSSVGLAGYEQYF. CDR3 DNA sequence: TGCGCCAGCAGCTCAGTGGGACTAGCGGGCTACGAGCAGTACTTC.

The rearrangement joins TRBV15 to TRBJ2-6; 8 bases map to TRBD2. This CDR3 has 17 residues. Germline CDR1 LNHNV, CDR2 YYDKDF (reference sequence). The junction had 6 bases not matched to a gene; V was cut back by 5 bases and J by 0 bases. CDR3: CATSVREGYSGANVLTF. The DNA for the CDR3 is TGTGCCACCAGCGTACGGGAGGGATACTCTGGGGCCAACGTCCTGACTTTC.

The genes are TRBV5-1 and TRBJ2-5, with 9 bases matching TRBD1. With V trimmed by 6 bases and J by 4 bases, 7 bases remained unmatched. Germline CDR1 and CDR2: SGHRS and YFSETQ. The CDR3 has 14 amino acids. The CDR3: CASTTGQGRETQYF. Written as DNA, the CDR3 is TGCGCCAGCACTACGGGACAGGGCCGAGAGACCCAGTACTTC.

The chain has TRBV5-4 and TRBJ2-3, with 9 bases identical to TRBD1. After removal of 2 bases from V and 4 bases from J, the junction contained 2 bases not matched to a gene. The germline CDR1 and CDR2 sequences are SGHNT and YYREEE (reference sequence). The CDR3 extends over 14 amino acids. The DNA for the CDR3 is TGTGCCAGCAGCTTACAGGGGGCTCCAGATACGCAGTATTTT. This gives the protein CASSLQGAPDTQYF.

V usage is TRBV19 and J usage is TRBJ2-2; 8 bases line up with TRBD1. Germline CDR1 LNHDA, CDR2 SQIVND (reference sequence). CDR3 length: 14 amino acids. V shed 5 bases, J shed 5 bases, and the junction held 4 bases outside the gene matches. The CDR3 spells CASSDRGRTGELFF. The CDR3, as DNA: TGTGCCAGTAGTGACAGGGGCCGGACCGGGGAGCTGTTTTTT.

The chain combines TRBV29-1 with TRBJ2-6; D not resolved. The CDR3 is made up of 13 amino acids. CDR1 and CDR2 (germline): SQVTM, ANQGSEA. The V end was cut by 3 bases, the J end by 0 bases, with 3 bases between. The CDR3 reads CSVDGSGANVLTF. The CDR3 coding sequence is TGCAGCGTTGACGGCTCTGGGGCCAACGTCCTGACTTTC. The whole variable domain, remainder taken from reference TRBV29-1 and TRBJ2-6, is SAVISQKPSRDICQRGTSLTIQCQVDSQVTMMFWYRQQPGQSLTLIATANQGSEATYESGFVIDKFPISRPNLTFSTLTVSNMSPEDSSIYLCSVDGSGANVLTFGAGSRLTVL.

This clone showed up just once. The chain joins TRBV7-9 to TRBJ1-2; D remains ambiguous. Trimming stripped 3 bases from V and 3 bases from J, with 5 bases between. This CDR3 contains 12 residues. CDR1 SEHNR and CDR2 FQNEAQ come from the germline V gene (reference sequence). CDR3 bases: TGTGCCAGCAGCTTTGCAGACTATGGCTACACCTTC. Residues: CASSFADYGYTF.

This chain connects TRBV7-2 to TRBJ2-7, with a tentative D call TRBD2 (5 bases). Germline V gene lookup returns CDR1 SGHTA and CDR2 FQGNSA. Trimming shortened V by 2 bases and J by 7 bases, and 15 bases separated the two germline ends. CDR3 size: 14 residues. CDR3 loop: CASSLTTTTTEQYF. DNA for the CDR3: TGTGCCAGCAGCTTAACGACTACCACTACGGAGCAGTACTTC.

This chain connects TRBV2 to TRBJ1-5, with D possibly being TRBD1 (5 bases). Germline loops: CDR1 SNHLY, CDR2 FYNNEI. The CDR3 contains 14 residues. V shed 6 bases and J shed 4 bases, with 13 bases lying between them. The chain's CDR3 is CASSLWGENQPQHF. CDR3 in DNA: TGTGCCAGCAGCTTATGGGGGGAAAATCAGCCCCAGCATTTT. The full variable domain, rest sourced from reference TRBV2 and TRBJ1-5, is EPEVTQTPSHQVTQMGQEVILRCVPISNHLYFYWYRQILGQKVEFLVSFYNNEISEKSEIFDDQFSVERPDGSNFTLKIRSTKLEDSAMYFCASSLWGENQPQHFGDGTRLSIL.

This clone was detected once. The rearrangement joins TRBV30 to TRBJ2-2, with 8 bases matching TRBD2. This CDR3 spans 14 amino acids. Germline V CDR1 and CDR2: GTSNPN, SVGIG (reference sequence). V shed 2 bases, J shed 5 bases, and the junction held 4 bases outside the gene matches. The CDR3 DNA reads as TGTGCCTGGAGTCTTGGACTAGCTACCGGGGAGCTGTTTTTT. This encodes CAWSLGLATGELFF.

V gene TRBV7-8 combines with J gene TRBJ2-1; TRBD2 aligns across 7 bases. The germline V gene has CDR1 SGHVS and CDR2 FQNEAQ. CDR3 length equals 15 residues. V dropped 1 base and J dropped 4; count of bases not matched to a gene: 4. CDR3 DNA sequence: TGTGCCAGCAGCTTAGGCCTAGCGGAGTACAATGAGCAGTTCTTC. This sequence encodes CASSLGLAEYNEQFF.